The entry below describes one T cell receptor beta chain. From RNA transcripts, TCR beta CDR3 regions were amplified. First-round RT-PCR with HTBI primers amplified the TCR CDR3 region. TCRdb reanalysed the multiplex PCR reads using MiXCR and keeps one entry per CDR3 protein. The table includes about 340,000 distinct CDR3 sequences, about 21% detected once. The entry originates in a study of T cells in Graves' hyperthyroidism and ophthalmopathy. Overall study: Peripheral blood was collected at initial diagnosis, before any treatment.

A lack of ophthalmopathy progression within 18 months defined stable Graves' hyperthyroidism. Diagnosing involved the use of clinical symptoms, serum thyroxine and TRAb, thyroid ultrasound and orbital computed tomography. Source material for PBMCs was over 7.5 ml fresh peripheral blood. Sequencing was carried out using blood. The receptor's source is a woman aged 45-59 years with Graves' hyperthyroidism.

DNA of the CDR3: TGTGCCAGCAGTTTCGTTAATTCACCCCTCCACTTT. Amino acid sequence: CASSFVNSPLHF. The chain employs TRBV27 and TRBJ1-6; D ambiguous. CDR3 length equals 12 residues. The germline V and J ends were trimmed by 3 bases and 6 bases, with 3 bases remaining between them. The germline CDR1 and CDR2 sequences are MNHEY and SMNVEV (reference sequence).